The entry below gives a single T cell receptor beta chain sequence along with its context. The antigen is undetermined. The source of the sample is a study of cytomegalovirus exposure and HLA in healthy donors. General study findings and limits: Investigators reported 150 to 200 TCR beta chains as tied to cytomegalovirus.

The repertoire was sequenced with immunoSEQ multiplex PCR; TCRdb's copy has only in-frame clones and lacks some. Among approximately 240,000 clones, 75% to 95% were seen once, and the ten largest hold around 1%. The trim removed 1 base at V and 7 bases at J, leaving 12 bases unmatched. Germline V gene lookup returns CDR1 SGHAT and CDR2 FQNNGV. This CDR3 has 17 amino acids. From the 120-subject validation cohort, which was separate from the roughly 630-subject first cohort, the donors were drawn. This chain joins TRBV11-2 and TRBJ1-2; TRBD1 matches at 10 bases. The sample was PBMCs. The sequence was collected from a woman under 30 in good health and CMV-seronegative. The CDR3, as DNA: TGTGCCAGCAGCTTAGTCCCTTTTAGTCGGGACAGGGGTGGCTACACCTTC. It is translated as CASSLVPFSRDRGGYTF.